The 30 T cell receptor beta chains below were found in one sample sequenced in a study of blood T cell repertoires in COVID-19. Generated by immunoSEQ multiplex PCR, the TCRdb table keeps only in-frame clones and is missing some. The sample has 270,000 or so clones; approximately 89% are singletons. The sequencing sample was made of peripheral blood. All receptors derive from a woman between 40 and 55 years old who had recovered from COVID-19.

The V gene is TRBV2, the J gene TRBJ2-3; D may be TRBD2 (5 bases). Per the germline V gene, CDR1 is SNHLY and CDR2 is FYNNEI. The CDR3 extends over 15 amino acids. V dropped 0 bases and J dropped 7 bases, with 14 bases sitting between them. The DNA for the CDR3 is TGTGCCAGCAGTGAAGCTGAGGGAGCTGTTTATACGCAGTATTTT. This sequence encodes CASSEAEGAVYTQYF.

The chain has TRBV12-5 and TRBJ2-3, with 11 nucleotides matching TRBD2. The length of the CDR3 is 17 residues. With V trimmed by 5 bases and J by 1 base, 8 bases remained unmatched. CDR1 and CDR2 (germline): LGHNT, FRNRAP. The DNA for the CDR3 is TGTGCTAGTGGTCCCTCCCGACTAGCGGGGCGCACAGATACGCAGTATTTT. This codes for CASGPSRLAGRTDTQYF. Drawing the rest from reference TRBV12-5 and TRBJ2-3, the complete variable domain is DARVTQTPRHKVTEMGQEVTMRCQPILGHNTVFWYRQTMMQGLELLAYFRNRAPLDDSGMPKDRFSAEMPDATLATLKIQPSEPRDSAVYFCASGPSRLAGRTDTQYFGPGTRLTVL.

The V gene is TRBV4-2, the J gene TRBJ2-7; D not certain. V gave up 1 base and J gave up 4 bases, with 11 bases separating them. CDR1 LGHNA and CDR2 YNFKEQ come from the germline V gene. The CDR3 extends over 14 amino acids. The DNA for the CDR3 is TGTGCCAGCAGCCAAGTCGGCGGAGCTTACGAGCAGTACGTC. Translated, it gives CASSQVGGAYEQYV.

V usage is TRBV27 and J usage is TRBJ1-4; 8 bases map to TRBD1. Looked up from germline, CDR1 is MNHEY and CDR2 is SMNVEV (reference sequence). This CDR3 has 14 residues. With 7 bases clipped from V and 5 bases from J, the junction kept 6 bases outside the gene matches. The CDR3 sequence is CASTRTGSNEKLFF. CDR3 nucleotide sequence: TGTGCCAGCACCAGGACAGGGTCGAATGAAAAACTGTTTTTT. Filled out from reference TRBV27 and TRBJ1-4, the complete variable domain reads EAQVTQNPRYLITVTGKKLTVTCSQNMNHEYMSWYRQDPGLGLRQIYYSMNVEVTDKGDVPEGYKVSRKEKRNFPLILESPSPNQTSLYFCASTRTGSNEKLFFGSGTQLSVL.

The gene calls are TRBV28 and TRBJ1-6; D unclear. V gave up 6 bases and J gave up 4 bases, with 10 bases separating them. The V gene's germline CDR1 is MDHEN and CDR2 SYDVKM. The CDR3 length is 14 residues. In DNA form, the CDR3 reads TGTGCCAGCAGGTCAGAGACTTATAATTCACCCCTCCACTTT. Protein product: CASRSETYNSPLHF.

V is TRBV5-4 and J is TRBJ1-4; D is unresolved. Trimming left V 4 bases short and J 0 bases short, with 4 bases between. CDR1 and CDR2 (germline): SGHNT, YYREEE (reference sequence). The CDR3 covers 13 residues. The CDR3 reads CASSLATNEKLFF. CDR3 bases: TGTGCCAGCAGCCTAGCAACTAATGAAAAACTGTTTTTT.

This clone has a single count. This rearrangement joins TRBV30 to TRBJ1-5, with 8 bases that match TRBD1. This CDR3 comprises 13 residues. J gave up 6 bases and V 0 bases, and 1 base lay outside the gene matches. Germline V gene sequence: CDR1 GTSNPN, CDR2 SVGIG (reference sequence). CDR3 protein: CAWSVTGVQPQHF. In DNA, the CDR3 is TGTGCCTGGAGTGTGACAGGGGTTCAGCCCCAGCATTTT.

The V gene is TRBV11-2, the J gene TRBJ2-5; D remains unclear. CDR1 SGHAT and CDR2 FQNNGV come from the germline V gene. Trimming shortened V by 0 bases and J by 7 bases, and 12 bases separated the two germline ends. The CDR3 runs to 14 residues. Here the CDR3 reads CASSLDRVVGTQYF. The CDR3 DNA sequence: TGTGCCAGCAGCTTAGATCGAGTGGTCGGGACCCAGTACTTC.

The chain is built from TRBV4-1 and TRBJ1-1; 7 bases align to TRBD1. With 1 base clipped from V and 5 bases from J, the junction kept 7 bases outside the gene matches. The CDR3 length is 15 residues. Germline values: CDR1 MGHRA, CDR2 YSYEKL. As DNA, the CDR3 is TGCGCCAGCAGCCAAGCCTTTACAGGGGATACTGAAGCTTTCTTT. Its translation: CASSQAFTGDTEAFF.

The DNA for the CDR3 is TGTGCCACCAGTGATTACCGACAGGAGCAGTACTTC. This sequence encodes CATSDYRQEQYF. This chain connects TRBV24-1 to TRBJ2-7; D might be TRBD1 (5 bases). Trimming shortened V by 2 bases and J by 7 bases, and 8 bases separated the two germline ends. Germline V gene data show CDR1 as KGHDR and CDR2 as SFDVKD. The length of the CDR3 is 12 residues.

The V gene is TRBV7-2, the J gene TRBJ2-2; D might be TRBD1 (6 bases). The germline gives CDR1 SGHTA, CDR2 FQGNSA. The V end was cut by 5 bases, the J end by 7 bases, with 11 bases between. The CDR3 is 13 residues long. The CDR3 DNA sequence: TGTGCCAGCAGCGTCCAGGGGTTCGGGGAGCTGTTTTTT. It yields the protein CASSVQGFGELFF. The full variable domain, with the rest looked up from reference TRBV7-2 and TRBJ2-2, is GAGVSQSPSNKVTEKGKDVELRCDPISGHTALYWYRQSLGQGLEFLIYFQGNSAPDKSGLPSDRFSAERTGGSVSTLTIQRTQQEDSAVYLCASSVQGFGELFFGEGSRLTVL.

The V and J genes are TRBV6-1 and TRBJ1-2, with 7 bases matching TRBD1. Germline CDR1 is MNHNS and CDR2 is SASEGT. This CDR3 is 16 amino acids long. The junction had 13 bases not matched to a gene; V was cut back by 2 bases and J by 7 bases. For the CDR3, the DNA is TGTGCCAGCAGTGAAAATACGGGACAGATGAGTGCTGGCTACACCTTC. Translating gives CASSENTGQMSAGYTF.

This CDR3 reads CASSVVGGAGDEQYF. The CDR3 nucleotides read TGTGCCAGCAGCGTTGTCGGGGGGGCCGGAGACGAGCAGTACTTC. The J gene is TRBJ2-7, the V gene TRBV9; 8 bases match TRBD2. There are 15 residues in the CDR3. Trimming cost V 2 bases and J 5 bases; bases outside gene matches: 9. The V gene's germline CDR1 is SGDLS and CDR2 YYNGEE.

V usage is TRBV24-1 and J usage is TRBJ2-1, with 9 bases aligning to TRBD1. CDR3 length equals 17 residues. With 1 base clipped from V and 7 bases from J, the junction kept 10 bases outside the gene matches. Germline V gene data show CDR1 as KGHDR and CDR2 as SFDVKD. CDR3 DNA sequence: TGTGCCACCAGTGATTTTGGCGGGACAGGGAGTGAAAATGAGCAGTTCTTC. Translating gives CATSDFGGTGSENEQFF.

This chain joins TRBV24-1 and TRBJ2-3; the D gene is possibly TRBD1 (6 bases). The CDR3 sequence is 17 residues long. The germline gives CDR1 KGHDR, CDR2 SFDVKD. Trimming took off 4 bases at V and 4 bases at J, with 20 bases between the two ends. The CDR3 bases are TGTGCCACCAGTGAAGGGGCCCCACAGGGAACCGCAGATACGCAGTATTTT. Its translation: CATSEGAPQGTADTQYF.

The CDR3 region has the DNA TGTGCCAGCGGTCACCTTCGACCGGGACAGGGGAGGACAGATACGCAGTATTTT. Translating gives CASGHLRPGQGRTDTQYF. The chain has TRBV27 and TRBJ2-3; 10 nucleotides match TRBD1. After removal of 8 bases from V and 3 bases from J, the junction contained 17 bases not matched to a gene. Germline loops: CDR1 MNHEY, CDR2 SMNVEV (reference sequence). This CDR3 has 18 residues.

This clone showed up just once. The CDR3 here is CASGLVVQGRVDTQYF. The CDR3 DNA sequence: TGTGCTAGTGGTTTGGTAGTCCAGGGGCGCGTAGATACGCAGTATTTT. The chain links TRBV12-5 to TRBJ2-3, with a tentative D call TRBD1 (6 bases). Germline V gene data show CDR1 as LGHNT and CDR2 as FRNRAP. The CDR3 runs 16 residues. V lost 0 bases to trimming and J lost 5 bases, with 15 bases between them.

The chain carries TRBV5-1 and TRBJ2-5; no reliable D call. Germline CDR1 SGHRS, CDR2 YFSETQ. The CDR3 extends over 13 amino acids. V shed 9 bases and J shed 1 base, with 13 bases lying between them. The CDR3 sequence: CATQTSSQETQYF. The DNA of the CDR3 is TGCGCCACCCAGACAAGCTCCCAAGAGACCCAGTACTTC.

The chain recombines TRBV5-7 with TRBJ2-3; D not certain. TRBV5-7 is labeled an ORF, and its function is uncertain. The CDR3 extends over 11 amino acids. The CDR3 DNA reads TGTGCGGTAGACGGGTCAGATACGCAGTATTTT. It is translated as CAVDGSDTQYF.

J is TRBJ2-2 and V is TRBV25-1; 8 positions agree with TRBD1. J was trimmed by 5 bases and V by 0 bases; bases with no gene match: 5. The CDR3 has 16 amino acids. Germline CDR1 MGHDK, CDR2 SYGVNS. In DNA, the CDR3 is TGTGCCAGCAGTGAATATGGACAGGGACGGACCGGGGAGCTGTTTTTT. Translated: CASSEYGQGRTGELFF.

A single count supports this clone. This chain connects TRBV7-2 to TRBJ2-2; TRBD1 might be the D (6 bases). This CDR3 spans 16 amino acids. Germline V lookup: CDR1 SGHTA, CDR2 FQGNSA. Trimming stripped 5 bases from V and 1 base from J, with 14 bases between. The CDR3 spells CASSPQQTGNTGELFF. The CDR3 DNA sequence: TGTGCCAGCAGCCCACAACAGACAGGGAACACCGGGGAGCTGTTTTTT.

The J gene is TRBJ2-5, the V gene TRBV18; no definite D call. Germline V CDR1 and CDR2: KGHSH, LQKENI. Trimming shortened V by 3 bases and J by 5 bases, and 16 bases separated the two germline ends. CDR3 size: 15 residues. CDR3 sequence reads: CASSPLQVLSETQYF. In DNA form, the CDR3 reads TGTGCCAGCTCACCGCTGCAGGTTCTCTCCGAGACCCAGTACTTC.

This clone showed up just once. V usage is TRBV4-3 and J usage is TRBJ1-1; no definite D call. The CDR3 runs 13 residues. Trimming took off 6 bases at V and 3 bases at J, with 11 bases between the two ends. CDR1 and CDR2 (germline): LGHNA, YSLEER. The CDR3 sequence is CASSRTFDTEAFF. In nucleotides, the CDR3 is TGCGCCAGCAGTCGGACTTTCGACACTGAAGCTTTCTTT.

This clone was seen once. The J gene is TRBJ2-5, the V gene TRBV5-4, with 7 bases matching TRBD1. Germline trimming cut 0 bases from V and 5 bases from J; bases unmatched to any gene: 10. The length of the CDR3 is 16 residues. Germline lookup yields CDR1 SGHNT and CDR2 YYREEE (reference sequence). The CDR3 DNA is TGTGCCAGCAGCTTGGGTCCGTTAGGGGGCCAGGAGACCCAGTACTTC. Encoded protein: CASSLGPLGGQETQYF.

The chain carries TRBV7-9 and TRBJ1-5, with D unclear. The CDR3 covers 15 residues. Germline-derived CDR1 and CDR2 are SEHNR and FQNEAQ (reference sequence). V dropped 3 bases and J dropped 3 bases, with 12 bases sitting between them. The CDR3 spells CASSFFDGDNQPQHF. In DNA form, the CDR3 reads TGTGCCAGCAGCTTCTTCGACGGGGACAATCAGCCCCAGCATTTT.

Written as DNA, the CDR3 is TGCGCCAGCAGTGAGATTTTAGCGGGAGGGCCCTCCGAGCAGTACGTC. Its translation: CASSEILAGGPSEQYV. The chain is built from TRBV10-2 and TRBJ2-7, with 11 bases lining up with TRBD2. CDR3 size: 16 residues. Per the germline V gene, CDR1 is WSHSY and CDR2 is SAAADI. Trimming removed 2 bases from V and 6 bases from J; junction bases left unmatched: 9.

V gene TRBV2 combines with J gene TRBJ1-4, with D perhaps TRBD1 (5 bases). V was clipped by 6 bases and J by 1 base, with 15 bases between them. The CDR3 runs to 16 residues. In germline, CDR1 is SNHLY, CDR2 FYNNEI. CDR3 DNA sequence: TGTGCCAGCAGAGACAGTTCCTGGGGAACTAATGAAAAACTGTTTTTT. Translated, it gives CASRDSSWGTNEKLFF.

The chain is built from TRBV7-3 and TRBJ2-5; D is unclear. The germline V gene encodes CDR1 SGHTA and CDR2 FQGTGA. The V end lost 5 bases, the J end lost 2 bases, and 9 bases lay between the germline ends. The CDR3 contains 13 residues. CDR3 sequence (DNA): TGTGCCAGCAGCCCCGGAGTACAAGAGACCCAGTACTTC. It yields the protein CASSPGVQETQYF.

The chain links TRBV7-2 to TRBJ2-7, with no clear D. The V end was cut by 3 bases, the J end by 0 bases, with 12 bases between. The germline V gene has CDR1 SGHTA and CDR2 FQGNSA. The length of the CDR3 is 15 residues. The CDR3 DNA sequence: TGTGCCAGCAGCTTTACTGCCGCGAGCTCCTACGAGCAGTACGTC. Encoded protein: CASSFTAASSYEQYV.

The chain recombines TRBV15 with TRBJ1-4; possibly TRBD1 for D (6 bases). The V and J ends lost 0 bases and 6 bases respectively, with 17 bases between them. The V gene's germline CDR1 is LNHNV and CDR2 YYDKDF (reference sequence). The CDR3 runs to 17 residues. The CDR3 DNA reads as TGTGCCACCAGCAGAGATAACCAGGGAGGGGGGTATGAAAAACTGTTTTTT. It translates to CATSRDNQGGGYEKLFF.